Listed below are T cell receptor beta chains from one sample, sequenced in a study of identifying expanded T cells in peripheral blood. The method was immunoSEQ multiplex PCR; TCRdb's version includes in-frame clones alone and lacks a portion of them. Of more than 90,000 clones in the sample, about 83% were seen once. The sequenced sample was blood. Every receptor here comes from a person aged 18-69 years in good health. Both conserved end residues are part of each CDR3. The D gene is left open where the match is weak. The listing skips clone size in some rows; elsewhere it reads once, few, many or a size class.

j_call d_call clone_size v_call cdr3_aa cdr3_nt
TRBJ2-3 TRBD2 . TRBV28 CATAGRLAGGLTKATDTQYF TGTGCCACCGCGGGCCGGCTAGCGGGGGGTCTAACTAAGGCCACAGATACGCAGTATTTT
TRBJ2-6 TRBD1 . TRBV29-1 CSVGQGPNVLTF TGCAGCGTTGGACAGGGTCCCAACGTCCTGACTTTC
TRBJ1-2 TRBD1 . TRBV28 CASSLSRGSGYTF TGTGCCAGCAGTTTGTCCAGGGGGAGTGGCTACACCTTC
TRBJ2-1 . once TRBV7-2 CASSLGLEELEQFF TGTGCCAGCAGCTTAGGGCTCGAGGAGTTGGAGCAGTTCTTC
TRBJ1-4 . . TRBV4-2 CASSLETANEKLFF TGTGCCAGCAGCTTGGAGACAGCTAATGAAAAACTGTTTTTT
TRBJ1-1 . . TRBV6-5 CASSILGGYTEAFF TGTGCCAGCAGCATACTGGGGGGATACACTGAAGCTTTCTTT
TRBJ2-6 . . TRBV4-1 CASSQEWGPGANVLTF TGCGCCAGCAGCCAAGAGTGGGGTCCCGGGGCCAACGTCCTGACTTTC
TRBJ1-2 . . TRBV7-9 CASSLVRGSSYGYTF TGTGCCAGCAGCTTAGTCCGGGGGAGCAGCTATGGCTACACCTTC
TRBJ2-1 TRBD2 . TRBV6-5 CASSYGTGGQFF TGTGCCAGCAGTTACGGGACGGGAGGGCAGTTCTTC
TRBJ2-6 . . TRBV7-8 CASSLVRHRDPIYSGANVLTF TGTGCCAGCAGCTTAGTTAGGCACCGGGACCCAATATACTCTGGGGCCAACGTCCTGACTTTC
TRBJ2-1 . . TRBV1 CTSSHRGYNEQFF TGCACCAGCAGCCACAGGGGCTACAATGAGCAGTTCTTC
TRBJ1-5 . . TRBV6-1 CASSEVRNQPQHF TGTGCCAGCAGTGAAGTCCGGAATCAGCCCCAGCATTTT
TRBJ2-3 . . TRBV2 CARGASAGHYYTQYF TGTGCCAGGGGGGCCTCGGCCGGACATTATTATACGCAGTATTTT
TRBJ1-1 . . TRBV10-3 CAISGGLGNTEAFF TGTGCCATCAGTGGGGGATTGGGGAACACTGAAGCTTTCTTT
TRBJ1-3 TRBD1 . TRBV7-9 CASSSHDSRDRAFTIYF TGTGCCAGCAGCTCCCATGACAGCCGGGACAGGGCCTTCACCATATATTTT
TRBJ2-7 TRBD2 . TRBV15 CATSMGGSYEQYF TGTGCCACCAGTATGGGGGGGTCCTACGAGCAGTACTTC
TRBJ1-2 . once TRBV6-5 CASSYFLGSPYGYTF TGTGCCAGCAGTTACTTCCTGGGCAGCCCCTATGGCTACACCTTC
TRBJ2-7 TRBD2 . TRBV9 CASSGGTSGVPSSYEQYF TGTGCCAGCAGCGGGGGAACTAGCGGGGTCCCAAGCTCCTACGAGCAGTACTTC
TRBJ1-1 . medium-sized TRBV19 CASSMGPANTEAFF TGTGCCAGTAGTATGGGTCCAGCGAACACTGAAGCTTTCTTT
TRBJ2-5 . . TRBV29-1 CSVEGASAGETQYF TGCAGCGTTGAAGGGGCTAGCGCCGGAGAGACCCAGTACTTC
TRBJ1-2 . few TRBV6-6 CASRYGTSMGYTF TGTGCCAGCAGGTACGGGACATCTATGGGCTACACCTTC
TRBJ1-3 . . TRBV7-9 CASSFLPTGLGTIYF TGTGCCAGCAGCTTTTTACCCACAGGGTTGGGCACCATATATTTT
TRBJ1-2 . . TRBV19 CASTKGRGTYGYGYTF TGTGCCAGTACTAAGGGGCGCGGGACATATGGCTATGGCTACACCTTC